These T cell receptor beta chains were read from a single sample in a study of blood T cell repertoires in COVID-19. Data came from immunoSEQ multiplex PCR; TCRdb stores just in-frame clones and leaves some out. This table holds around 170,000 clones, around 87% found once. Sample: peripheral blood. These receptor sequences come from a man aged 55 to 69 with COVID-19, enrolled during active disease. Both conserved end residues are part of each CDR3. Fields, in order: clone size, CDR3 length, J gene, V gene, CDR3 protein. Expanded clones are given a class, and other clones once, few, many or no size at all.

>NA|14|TRBJ2-5|TRBV3-1/TRBV3-2
CASRLDRGKETQYF
>NA|14|TRBJ1-2|TRBV10-3
CAISDGRTGYGYTF
>NA|14|TRBJ2-7|TRBV18
CASSPPGETYEQYF
>NA|10|TRBJ1-6|TRBV12-3/TRBV12-4
CASSLLGQKF
>NA|14|TRBJ1-1|TRBV7-9
CASSLSRLNTEAFF
>NA|13|TRBJ2-7|TRBV6-2/TRBV6-3
CASSRQGFYEQYF
>NA|13|TRBJ1-1|TRBV19
CASGEGVRTEAFF
>once|13|TRBJ1-6|TRBV6-5
CASSYGWNSPLHF
>NA|14|TRBJ1-2|TRBV30
CAWRRDRPNYGYTF
>NA|17|TRBJ1-3|TRBV4-3
CASSQDPEGYSGNTIYF
>once|17|TRBJ2-3|TRBV27
CASSSQSLAGRPDTQYF
>NA|14|TRBJ2-1|TRBV5-6
CASSLYQGNNEQFF
>NA|17|TRBJ1-1|TRBV5-4
CASSLGGTGSMNTEAFF
>few|17|TRBJ1-3|TRBV7-2
CASSARRDSASGNTIYF
>NA|16|TRBJ2-7|TRBV4-2
CASSSTTGLAGPEQYF
>NA|13|TRBJ2-3|TRBV7-2
CASSFISTDTQYF
>NA|12|TRBJ1-1|TRBV3-1/TRBV3-2
CASSAQGAEAFF
>NA|18|TRBJ2-2|TRBV5-1
CASSLGLAGGPGTGELFF
>NA|13|TRBJ1-1|TRBV5-1
CASSFRGITEAFF
>NA|13|TRBJ1-1|TRBV7-9
CASSFPVNTEAFF
>NA|14|TRBJ2-2|TRBV19
CASYRGPNTGELFF
>NA|13|TRBJ1-1|TRBV27
CASRRQGVTEAFF
>NA|16|TRBJ1-2|TRBV9
CASSPRGEGRNYGYTF
>NA|16|TRBJ2-7|TRBV7-8
CASSLGSWTGDHEQYF
>NA|14|TRBJ1-2|TRBV4-3
CASSQSEANYGYTF
>NA|17|TRBJ1-2|TRBV7-9
CASSLDGDRGPHYGYTF
>NA|14|TRBJ2-2|TRBV5-1
CASSYDSSTGELFF
>once|16|TRBJ1-3|TRBV5-1
CASRRDRGVSGNTIYF
>NA|14|TRBJ1-1|TRBV2
CASSIRLMNTEAFF
>NA|15|TRBJ1-3|TRBV11-2
CASSPQAISGNTIYF
>NA|15|TRBJ1-2|TRBV24-1
CATSDLRGPGYGYTF
>NA|15|TRBJ1-2|TRBV4-1
CASSRGQRWLDGYTF
>NA|14|TRBJ2-3|TRBV11-2
CASSLSLATDTQYF
>NA|16|TRBJ2-5|TRBV30
CAWSTPPAGGKETQYF
>NA|14|TRBJ1-1|TRBV5-4
CASSWDRENTEAFF
>NA|15|TRBJ2-3|TRBV5-1
CASSLLAGGTDTQYF
>NA|17|TRBJ1-6|TRBV4-3
CASSQVPGAEYNSPLHF
>NA|18|TRBJ2-3|TRBV19
CASSPQWTVKSSTDTQYF
>NA|13|TRBJ1-1|TRBV29-1
CSVGETLNTEAFF
>once|15|TRBJ2-5|TRBV24-1
CATLPPGRGRETQYF
>NA|16|TRBJ1-2|TRBV4-3
CASSQATGFGRYGYTF
>NA|15|TRBJ2-1|TRBV6-2/TRBV6-3
CASSYRRGGADEQFF
>NA|14|TRBJ1-2|TRBV6-5
CASRAGGTNYGYTF